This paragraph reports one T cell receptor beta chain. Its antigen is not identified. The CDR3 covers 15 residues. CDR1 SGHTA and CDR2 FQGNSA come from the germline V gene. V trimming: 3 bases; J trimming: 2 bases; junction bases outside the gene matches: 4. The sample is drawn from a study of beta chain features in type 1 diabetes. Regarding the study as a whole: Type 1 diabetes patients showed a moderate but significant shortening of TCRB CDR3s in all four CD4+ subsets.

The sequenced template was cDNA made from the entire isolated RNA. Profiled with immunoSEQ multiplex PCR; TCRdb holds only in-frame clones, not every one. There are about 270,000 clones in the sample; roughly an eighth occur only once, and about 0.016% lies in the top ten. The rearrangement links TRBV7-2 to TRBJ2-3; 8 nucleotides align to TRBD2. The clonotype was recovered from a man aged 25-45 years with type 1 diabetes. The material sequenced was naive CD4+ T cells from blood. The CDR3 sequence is CASSFMTSATDTQYF. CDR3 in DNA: TGTGCCAGCAGCTTCATGACTAGCGCCACAGATACGCAGTATTTT.